Following are 27 T cell receptor beta chains from one sample sequenced in a study of technical replicates of blood from several donors. The repertoire was sequenced with immunoSEQ multiplex PCR; TCRdb's copy has only in-frame clones and lacks some. The sample gives 74,000 or so clones, about 90% of which show up once; approximately 0.28% is in the top ten. Sequenced input: T cells isolated from PBMCs. The receptor source for this set is a human donor in good health.

CDR3 sequence (DNA): TGTGCCAGCAGTTACTCGGGGGCGGGGGCCTACGAGCAGTACTTC. Translation: CASSYSGAGAYEQYF. This chain joins TRBV6-5 and TRBJ2-7; the D gene is possibly TRBD2 (7 bases). Germline V gene sequence: CDR1 MNHEY, CDR2 SVGAGI. V lost 0 bases and J 2 bases, leaving 11 bases between the germline ends. The CDR3 contains 15 residues.

For the CDR3, the DNA is TGTGCCACCTTAACCCTGGGAGCACCGGACAGGGCCTATGGCTACACCTTC. Translated: CATLTLGAPDRAYGYTF. This rearrangement joins TRBV28 to TRBJ1-2, with TRBD1 identical over 8 bases. V gave up 10 bases and J gave up 4 bases; unmatched junction bases: 20. The germline V gene has CDR1 MDHEN and CDR2 SYDVKM. This CDR3 has 17 amino acids.

This chain uses TRBV6-5 with TRBJ2-7, with 12 bases fitting TRBD1. The CDR3 has 16 residues. The junction had 7 bases not matched to a gene; V was cut back by 4 bases and J by 3 bases. Germline CDR1 is MNHEY and CDR2 is SVGAGI. CDR3 residues: CASSFTGTGGHYEQYF. CDR3 nucleotides: TGTGCCAGCAGTTTCACCGGGACAGGGGGCCACTACGAGCAGTACTTC.

The chain employs TRBV4-2 and TRBJ1-2, with 7 bases aligning to TRBD1. The germline CDR1 and CDR2 sequences are LGHNA and YNFKEQ. V lost 8 bases, J lost 6 bases, and 12 bases stayed unmatched. The CDR3 has 14 amino acids. The CDR3 nucleotides are TGTGCCAGCTTCCATTTAGGGACAGAAGATGGCTACACCTTC. Encoded protein: CASFHLGTEDGYTF.

Remarks on this clone: No DNA is shown, since the ends of the CDR3 on it are uncertain; the CDR3 is the one TCRdb lists. The V and J genes are TRBV21-1 and TRBJ1-1; the table's D call TRBD1 went unverified against the DNA. TRBV21-1 is annotated as a pseudogene. The CDR3 is 19 amino acids in total, end residues counted. This CDR3 is CASSKEEQGWYVCVTEAFF.

This clone was picked up one time. The rearrangement uses TRBV27 and TRBJ2-3, with a possible D match to TRBD2 (5 bases). Trimming left V 2 bases short and J 4 bases short, with 7 bases between. This CDR3 is built from 13 residues. From germline, CDR1 is MNHEY and CDR2 SMNVEV (reference sequence). This chain's CDR3 is CASSLLGADTQYF. In DNA form, the CDR3 reads TGTGCCAGCAGTTTACTCGGGGCAGATACGCAGTATTTT.

The chain is built from TRBV9 and TRBJ1-2; a weak D match, TRBD1 (5 bases). V was cut by 2 bases and J by 7 bases, with 12 bases left in between. This CDR3 spans 13 amino acids. Germline V gives CDR1 SGDLS, CDR2 YYNGEE. Here the CDR3 reads CASSVLGGGGYTF. The DNA for the CDR3 is TGTGCCAGCAGCGTCCTCGGGGGAGGTGGCTACACCTTC. The variable domain in full, with the rest retrieved from reference TRBV9 and TRBJ1-2, is DSGVTQTPKHLITATGQRVTLRCSPRSGDLSVYWYQQSLDQGLQFLIQYYNGEERAKGNILERFSAQQFPDLHSELNLSSLELGDSALYFCASSVLGGGGYTFGSGTRLTVV.

The V call is TRBV2, the J call TRBJ1-6; possible D gene TRBD1, 5 bases. The CDR3 has 15 amino acids. The germline V and J ends were trimmed by 5 bases and 6 bases, with 14 bases remaining between them. CDR1 and CDR2 (germline): SNHLY, FYNNEI. CDR3 sequence: CASSILQGINSPLHF. The CDR3, as DNA: TGTGCCAGCAGTATTCTTCAGGGAATTAATTCACCCCTCCACTTT.

This clone was counted only a few times. V usage is TRBV6-5 and J usage is TRBJ1-1; D is uncertain. Germline CDR1 MNHEY, CDR2 SVGAGI. The V end was cut by 5 bases, the J end by 4 bases, with 14 bases between. The CDR3 extends over 14 amino acids. CDR3 residues: CASSPRGSSTEAFF. The CDR3 nucleotides are TGTGCCAGCAGTCCCAGAGGGTCATCCACTGAAGCTTTCTTT.

The rearrangement uses TRBV6-5 and TRBJ2-7; 7 bases line up with TRBD2. Germline-derived CDR1 and CDR2 are MNHEY and SVGAGI. J was trimmed by 2 bases and V by 10 bases; bases with no gene match: 11. CDR3 size: 14 residues. The CDR3 coding sequence is TGTGCCACCTATCGCGGGAGTCCCGCCTACGAGCAGTACTTC. It is translated as CATYRGSPAYEQYF.

This clone was seen a few times. The chain couples TRBV5-1 to TRBJ2-7; maybe TRBD1 (7 bases). This CDR3 has 15 amino acids. V was cut by 4 bases and J by 3 bases, with 17 bases left in between. Germline V lookup: CDR1 SGHRS, CDR2 YFSETQ. This CDR3 reads CASSPSTGRNYEQYF. CDR3 coding DNA: TGCGCCAGCAGCCCATCGACAGGGAGGAACTACGAGCAGTACTTC.

The chain is built from TRBV11-3 and TRBJ1-2; possible D gene TRBD1, 5 bases. The V end was cut by 0 bases, the J end by 7 bases, with 15 bases between. CDR1 is SGHNT, CDR2 YENEEA, per germline. This CDR3 has 15 residues. CDR3 DNA sequence: TGTGCCAGCAGCTTAGATCACCAGGGATTCGGTGGCTACACCTTC. Encoded protein: CASSLDHQGFGGYTF. The entire variable domain, with the rest obtained from reference TRBV11-3 and TRBJ1-2, is as follows: EAGVVQSPRYKIIEKKQPVAFWCNPISGHNTLYWYLQNLGQGPELLIRYENEEAVDDSQLPKDRFSAERLKGVDSTLKIQPAELGDSAVYLCASSLDHQGFGGYTFGSGTRLTVV.

The rearrangement joins TRBV27 to TRBJ2-7; maybe TRBD1 (5 bases). Germline CDR1 is MNHEY and CDR2 is SMNVEV (reference sequence). The V end lost 5 bases, the J end lost 0 bases, and 20 bases lay between the germline ends. CDR3 length: 17 residues. The DNA for the CDR3 is TGTGCCAGCAGTCAATATAACTATGGGGCGGACTCCTACGAGCAGTACTTC. Residues: CASSQYNYGADSYEQYF.

The chain is built from TRBV19 and TRBJ1-5; 7 bases fit TRBD1. Germline assignment: CDR1 LNHDA and CDR2 SQIVND (reference sequence). With V trimmed by 7 bases and J by 6 bases, 9 bases remained unmatched. The CDR3 runs 14 residues. The CDR3, as DNA: TGTGCCAGTACCGATATAGGGGGCGGTCAGCCCCAGCATTTT. Protein: CASTDIGGGQPQHF.

The CDR3 is CASSVDGSPNEQYF. The DNA of the CDR3 is TGTGCCAGCAGCGTAGACGGGTCCCCCAACGAGCAGTACTTC. The rearrangement uses TRBV9 and TRBJ2-7; D is uncertain. The CDR3 spans 14 residues. Trimming shortened V by 0 bases and J by 5 bases, and 12 bases separated the two germline ends. CDR1 SGDLS and CDR2 YYNGEE come from the germline V gene. The full variable domain, completed using reference TRBV9 and TRBJ2-7, is DSGVTQTPKHLITATGQRVTLRCSPRSGDLSVYWYQQSLDQGLQFLIQYYNGEERAKGNILERFSAQQFPDLHSELNLSSLELGDSALYFCASSVDGSPNEQYFGPGTRLTVT.

The chain has TRBV5-1 and TRBJ2-5; D call uncertain. Trimming removed 6 bases from V and 4 bases from J, with 16 bases in between. The length of the CDR3 is 14 residues. The germline gives CDR1 SGHRS, CDR2 YFSETQ. In nucleotides, the CDR3 is TGCGCCAGCACAGTGAATCCTGGTGCAGAGACCCAGTACTTC. It is translated as CASTVNPGAETQYF.

As for this clone: The sample holds other DNA sequences that translate to the same CDR3. This rearrangement joins TRBV4-1 to TRBJ2-7; 10 bases match TRBD2. V shed 1 base, J shed 3 bases, and the junction held 0 bases outside the gene matches. This CDR3 has 14 residues. The germline gives CDR1 MGHRA, CDR2 YSYEKL. CDR3 coding DNA: TGCGCCAGCAGCCAAGGACTAGCGGGCTACGAGCAGTACTTC. Residues: CASSQGLAGYEQYF.

This clone was seen once. V and J are TRBV5-4 and TRBJ1-1, with D unresolved. This CDR3 comprises 13 residues. CDR1 and CDR2 (germline): SGHNT, YYREEE (reference sequence). V was shortened by 4 bases and J by 0 bases, with 7 bases between the two germline ends. CDR3 DNA: TGTGCCAGCAGCCTGGGTATGAACACTGAAGCTTTCTTT. Translating it yields CASSLGMNTEAFF.

V and J are TRBV19 and TRBJ2-7, with 8 bases fitting TRBD1. This CDR3 contains 15 residues. V shed 3 bases and J 4 bases; nucleotides not matched to a gene: 8. CDR1 is LNHDA, CDR2 SQIVND, per germline (reference sequence). The CDR3: CASSIAQGAGYEQYF. The CDR3, as DNA: TGTGCCAGTAGTATTGCGCAGGGGGCTGGGTACGAGCAGTACTTC.

This clone came up a few times. The J gene is TRBJ2-2, the V gene TRBV28; D may be TRBD2 (5 bases). The CDR3 is 16 amino acids. V lost 4 bases and J lost 1, with 13 bases in between. Germline assignment: CDR1 MDHEN and CDR2 SYDVKM. The CDR3 loop is CASSSGGSVNTGELFF. The DNA of the CDR3 is TGTGCCAGCAGTTCCGGTGGTAGCGTGAACACCGGGGAGCTGTTTTTT.

V gene TRBV2 combines with J gene TRBJ2-7; D uncertain. V lost 2 bases and J lost 2, with 13 bases in between. The CDR3 runs 15 residues. Germline V gene sequence: CDR1 SNHLY, CDR2 FYNNEI. CDR3 coding DNA: TGTGCCAGCAGTGAATGGGCGACGGTGACCTACGAGCAGTACTTC. Translated, it gives CASSEWATVTYEQYF.

The chain is built from TRBV4-1 and TRBJ2-3, with TRBD2 matching 10 bases. Germline lookup yields CDR1 MGHRA and CDR2 YSYEKL. V shed 2 bases, J shed 2 bases, and the junction held 7 bases outside the gene matches. The CDR3 extends over 17 amino acids. The CDR3 region has the DNA TGCGCCAGCAGCCAAAATAGCGGGGGGCTAGACACAGATACGCAGTATTTT. This sequence encodes CASSQNSGGLDTDTQYF.

This chain connects TRBV6-5 to TRBJ1-1; D is uncertain. Germline CDR1 is MNHEY and CDR2 is SVGAGI. With 6 bases removed from V and 3 bases from J, the gap between germline ends came to 17 bases. The CDR3 consists of 15 residues. For the CDR3, the DNA is TGTGCCAGCAGCCCCACACCCACTATGGACACTGAAGCTTTCTTT. As protein: CASSPTPTMDTEAFF.

V gene TRBV2 combines with J gene TRBJ1-2; 9 bases are a match to TRBD1. The CDR3 is made up of 15 amino acids. The V gene end was trimmed by 4 bases and the J gene end by 5 bases; junction bases not matched to a gene: 8. Germline V lookup: CDR1 SNHLY, CDR2 FYNNEI. Here the CDR3 DNA reads TGTGCCAGCAGTGCTGGGACAGGGAAAATTTATGGCTACACCTTC. Translation: CASSAGTGKIYGYTF.

The DNA for the CDR3 is TGTGCCAGCAGCTTGGGGGGATCTGGGGCCAACGTCCTGACTTTC. Translation: CASSLGGSGANVLTF. The genes are TRBV11-3 and TRBJ2-6; possible D gene TRBD2, 6 bases. The CDR3 extends over 15 amino acids. Germline-derived CDR1 and CDR2 are SGHNT and YENEEA. Trimming cost V 3 bases and J 1 base, with 7 bases left between them.

The chain couples TRBV10-2 to TRBJ1-5; the D gene is possibly TRBD1 (6 bases). Germline CDR1 WSHSY, CDR2 SAAADI. Trimming left V 6 bases short and J 7 bases short, with 13 bases between. This CDR3 comprises 13 residues. The CDR3 sequence: CASRQGPSQPQHF. CDR3 DNA sequence: TGCGCCAGCAGACAGGGTCCCAGCCAGCCCCAGCATTTT.

This chain links TRBV18 with TRBJ1-4; D is possibly TRBD1 (5 bases). V dropped 3 bases and J dropped 8 bases, with 13 bases sitting between them. CDR1 KGHSH and CDR2 LQKENI come from the germline V gene. The CDR3 is 14 amino acids. The CDR3 sequence: CASSPGTLGEKLFF. CDR3 in DNA: TGTGCCAGCTCACCTGGGACTCTGGGCGAAAAACTGTTTTTT.